These T cell receptor beta chains were read from a single sample in a study of response to subunit inactivated influenza vaccine. TCRdb re-analysed the RT-PCR reads in MiXCR, keeping a single row per CDR3 protein. This sample has about 650,000 distinct CDR3 sequences; approximately 15% occur once, and the top ten carry approximately 10%. Here the sequenced sample was PBMCs from blood, taken approximately 13 days after vaccination. These receptors all stem from a man between 45 and 60 years old who received an inactivated influenza vaccine. CDR3s include the opening cysteine and the closing phenylalanine or tryptophan. The D gene is left open where the match is weak. Clone size is not always given. Where it is, it says once, few, many or a class for expanded clones.

TRBD2,TRBV7-8,few,TRBJ2-7,CASSALGLESYEQYF,TGTGCCAGCAGCGCCCTGGGACTAGAGTCCTACGAGCAGTACTTC
TRBD1,TRBV5-5,few,TRBJ1-1,CASSLGGRGSTEAFF,TGTGCCAGCAGCTTGGGGGGCAGGGGGAGCACTGAAGCTTTCTTT
.,TRBV18,.,TRBJ2-7,CASSPLTQAREQYF,TGTGCCAGCTCACCACTTACACAGGCAAGGGAGCAGTACTTC
TRBD1,TRBV19,few,TRBJ2-7,CASSFGTGSLYEQYF,TGTGCCAGTAGTTTCGGGACAGGGAGTCTCTACGAGCAGTACTTC
TRBD1,TRBV18,.,TRBJ2-4,CASSGTKGAAKNIQYF,TGTGCCAGCTCGGGGACCAAGGGGGCAGCCAAAAACATTCAGTACTTC
.,TRBV12-3/TRBV12-4,.,TRBJ1-5,CASNLQGGGPGNQPQHF,TGTGCCAGCAATCTACAGGGTGGGGGTCCTGGCAATCAGCCCCAGCATTTT
.,TRBV7-2,few,TRBJ1-2,CASSLEAAANYGYTF,TGTGCCAGCAGCTTAGAGGCAGCAGCTAACTATGGCTACACCTTC
TRBD2,TRBV12-3/TRBV12-4,many,TRBJ2-1,CASGISGDYNEQFF,TGTGCCAGCGGAATTAGCGGGGACTACAATGAGCAGTTCTTC
.,TRBV9,.,TRBJ1-6,CASSPGGSSPLHF,TGTGCCAGCAGCCCGGGGGGAAGTTCACCCCTCCACTTT
.,TRBV12-3/TRBV12-4,many,TRBJ1-1,CASSLVQGAEAFF,TGTGCCAGCAGTTTAGTGCAGGGAGCTGAAGCTTTCTTT
.,TRBV4-2,.,TRBJ2-5,CASSQDSPSAETQYF,TGTGCCAGCAGCCAAGATTCCCCTAGTGCAGAGACCCAGTACTTC
.,TRBV28,few,TRBJ2-7,CASRVNSPNYEQYF,TGTGCCAGCAGAGTCAATTCGCCAAACTACGAGCAGTACTTC
.,TRBV18,.,TRBJ1-1,CASSTNTLNTEAFF,TGTGCCAGCTCTACCAACACTTTGAACACTGAAGCTTTCTTT
.,TRBV7-9,.,TRBJ1-5,CASSSTRLPEGQPQHF,TGTGCCAGCAGCTCGACCAGACTCCCCGAGGGTCAGCCCCAGCATTTT
TRBD1,TRBV9,few,TRBJ2-5,CASSVGGQGAPETQYF,TGTGCCAGCAGCGTGGGTGGACAGGGGGCACCAGAGACCCAGTACTTC
.,TRBV30,few,TRBJ1-6,CAWRDGGNSPLHF,TGTGCCTGGAGGGACGGGGGTAATTCACCCCTCCACTTT